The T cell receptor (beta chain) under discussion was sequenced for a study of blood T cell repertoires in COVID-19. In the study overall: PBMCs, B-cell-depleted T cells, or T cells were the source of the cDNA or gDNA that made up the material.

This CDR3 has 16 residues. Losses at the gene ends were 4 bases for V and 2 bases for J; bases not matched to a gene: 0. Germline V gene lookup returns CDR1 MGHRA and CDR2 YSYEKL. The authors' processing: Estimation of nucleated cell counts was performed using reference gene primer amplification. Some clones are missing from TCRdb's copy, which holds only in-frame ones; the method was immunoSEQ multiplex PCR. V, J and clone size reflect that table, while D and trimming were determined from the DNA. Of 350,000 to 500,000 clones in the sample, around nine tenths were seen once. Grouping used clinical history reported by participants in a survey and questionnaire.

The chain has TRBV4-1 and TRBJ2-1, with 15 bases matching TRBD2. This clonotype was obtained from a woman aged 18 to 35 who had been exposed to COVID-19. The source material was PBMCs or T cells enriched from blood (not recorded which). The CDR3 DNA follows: TGCGCCAGCAGCCGGACTAGCGGGAGGGCCTACAATGAGCAGTTCTTC. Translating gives CASSRTSGRAYNEQFF.